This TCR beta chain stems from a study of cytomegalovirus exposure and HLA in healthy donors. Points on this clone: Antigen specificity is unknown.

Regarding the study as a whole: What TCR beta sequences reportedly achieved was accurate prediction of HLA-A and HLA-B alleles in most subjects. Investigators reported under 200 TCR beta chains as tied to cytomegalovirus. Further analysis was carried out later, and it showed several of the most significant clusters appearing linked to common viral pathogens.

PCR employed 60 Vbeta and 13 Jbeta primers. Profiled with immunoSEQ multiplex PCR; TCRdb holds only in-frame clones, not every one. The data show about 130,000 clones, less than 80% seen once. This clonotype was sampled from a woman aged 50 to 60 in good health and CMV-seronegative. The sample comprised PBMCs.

CDR3 protein: CASSETGMETQYF. The CDR3 DNA reads TGTGCCAGCAGTGAAACAGGGATGGAGACCCAGTACTTC. The V call is TRBV6-1, the J call TRBJ2-5, with D possibly TRBD1 on 6 matching bases. V lost 2 bases to trimming and J lost 5 bases, with 9 bases between them. Germline-derived CDR1 and CDR2 are MNHNS and SASEGT. This CDR3 is built from 13 residues.